Described below is a single T cell receptor beta chain sequence and its context. The antigen is not known. This sample is part of a study of a mutant IDH1 vaccine in newly diagnosed glioma. The CDR3 loop spans 15 amino acids. Germline V lookup: CDR1 SGHDN, CDR2 FVKESK. V lost 0 bases and J 8 bases, leaving 13 bases between the germline ends. Time point given: week 35, safety follow-up. Alongside topical imiquimod, each dose of vaccine comprised 300 ug of mutant IDH1 20-mer peptide. Sequenced by immunoSEQ multiplex PCR; TCRdb stores in-frame clones only, minus some. This sample carries 69,000 or so clones, around 90% of them seen once, and the ten largest clones take roughly 2%.

This receptor was taken from a man aged 25-40 years with glioma. The specimen was PBMCs, collected from a glioma patient whose treatment included an IDH1 peptide vaccine. The chain links TRBV14 to TRBJ1-4, with D possibly TRBD1 on 6 matching bases. Here the CDR3 reads CASSQDYRAGEKLFF. CDR3 nucleotides: TGTGCCAGCAGCCAAGATTACAGGGCCGGAGAAAAACTGTTTTTT.